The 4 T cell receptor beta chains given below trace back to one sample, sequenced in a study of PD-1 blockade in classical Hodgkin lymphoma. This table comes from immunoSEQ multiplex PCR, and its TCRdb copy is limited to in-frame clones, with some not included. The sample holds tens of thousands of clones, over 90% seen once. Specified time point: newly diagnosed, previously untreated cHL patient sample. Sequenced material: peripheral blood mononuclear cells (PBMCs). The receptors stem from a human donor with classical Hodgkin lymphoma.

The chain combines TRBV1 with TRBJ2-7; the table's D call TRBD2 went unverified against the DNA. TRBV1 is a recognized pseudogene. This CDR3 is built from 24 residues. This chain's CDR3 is CTSSHWEGLAGGPAQGRFGYEQYF. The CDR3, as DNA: TGCACCAGCAGCCATTGGGAAGGACTAGCGGGAGGGCCGGCCCAGGGTCGTTTCGGCTACGAGCAGTACTTC.

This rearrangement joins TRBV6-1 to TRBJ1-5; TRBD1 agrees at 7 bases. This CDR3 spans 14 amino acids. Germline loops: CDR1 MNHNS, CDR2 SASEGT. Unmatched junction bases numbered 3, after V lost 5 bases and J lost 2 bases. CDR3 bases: TGTGCCAGCAGTCCTGACAGGGGCAATCAGCCCCAGCATTTT. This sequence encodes CASSPDRGNQPQHF.

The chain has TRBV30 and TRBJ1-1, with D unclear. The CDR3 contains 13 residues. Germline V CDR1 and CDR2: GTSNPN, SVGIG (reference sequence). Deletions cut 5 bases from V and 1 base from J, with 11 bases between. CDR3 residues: CAWVRSWNTEAFF. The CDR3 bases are TGTGCCTGGGTTCGATCTTGGAACACTGAAGCTTTCTTT.

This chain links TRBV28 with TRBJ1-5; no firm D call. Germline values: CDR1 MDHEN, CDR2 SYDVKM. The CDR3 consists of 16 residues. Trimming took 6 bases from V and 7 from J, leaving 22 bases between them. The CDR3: CASRLRVGSAPQPQHF. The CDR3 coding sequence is TGTGCCAGCAGATTAAGGGTGGGGTCTGCCCCACAGCCCCAGCATTTT.